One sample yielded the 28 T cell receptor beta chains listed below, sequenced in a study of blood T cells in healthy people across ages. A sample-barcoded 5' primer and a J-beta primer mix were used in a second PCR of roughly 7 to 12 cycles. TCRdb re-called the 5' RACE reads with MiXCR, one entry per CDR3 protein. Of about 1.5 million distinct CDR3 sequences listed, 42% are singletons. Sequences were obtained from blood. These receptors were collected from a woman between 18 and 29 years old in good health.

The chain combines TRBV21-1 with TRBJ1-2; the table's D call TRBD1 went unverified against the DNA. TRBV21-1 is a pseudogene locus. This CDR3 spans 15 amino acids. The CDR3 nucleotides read TGTGCCAGCAGCAATGGGGCAGTGCACAACTATGGCTACACCTTC. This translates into CASSNGAVHNYGYTF.

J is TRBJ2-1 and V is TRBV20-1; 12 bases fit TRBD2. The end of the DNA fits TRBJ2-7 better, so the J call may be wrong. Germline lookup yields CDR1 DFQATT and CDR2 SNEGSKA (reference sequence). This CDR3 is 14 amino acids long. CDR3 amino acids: CSARPSGGVGEQYF. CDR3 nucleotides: TGCAGTGCTAGACCTAGCGGGGGGGTGGGAGAGCAGTACTTC.

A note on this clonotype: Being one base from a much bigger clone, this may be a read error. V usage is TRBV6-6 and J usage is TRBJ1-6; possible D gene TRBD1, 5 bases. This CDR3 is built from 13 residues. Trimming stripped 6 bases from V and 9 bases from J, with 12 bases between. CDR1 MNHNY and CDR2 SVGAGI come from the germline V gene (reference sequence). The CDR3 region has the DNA TGTGCCAGCAGCCCCGTTGACAGTTCACCCCTCCACTTT. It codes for CASSPVDSSPLHF.

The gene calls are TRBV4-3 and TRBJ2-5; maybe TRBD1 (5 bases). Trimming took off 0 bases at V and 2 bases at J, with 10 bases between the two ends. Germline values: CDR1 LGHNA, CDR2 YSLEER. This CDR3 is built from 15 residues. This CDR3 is CASSQDSRVQETQYF. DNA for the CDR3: TGCGCCAGCAGCCAAGATTCCAGGGTACAAGAGACCCAGTACTTC.

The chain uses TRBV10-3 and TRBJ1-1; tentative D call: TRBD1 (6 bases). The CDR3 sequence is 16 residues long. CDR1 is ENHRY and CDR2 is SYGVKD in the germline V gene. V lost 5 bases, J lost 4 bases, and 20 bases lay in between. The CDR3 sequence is CAISTQVYRDGTEAFF. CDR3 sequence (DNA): TGTGCCATCAGTACCCAGGTATACAGGGACGGCACTGAAGCTTTCTTT.

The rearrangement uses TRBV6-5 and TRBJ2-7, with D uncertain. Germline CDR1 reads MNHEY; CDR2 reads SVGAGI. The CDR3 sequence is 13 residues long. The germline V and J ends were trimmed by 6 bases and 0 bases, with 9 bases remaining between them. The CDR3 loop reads CASRRPSSYEQYF. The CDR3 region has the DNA TGTGCCAGCAGGAGACCGAGCTCCTACGAGCAGTACTTC.

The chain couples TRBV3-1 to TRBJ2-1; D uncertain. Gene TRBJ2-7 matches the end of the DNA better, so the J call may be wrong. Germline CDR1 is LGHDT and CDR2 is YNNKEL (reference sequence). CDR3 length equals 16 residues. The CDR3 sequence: CASSQELIRLYNEQYF. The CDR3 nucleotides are TGTGCCAGCAGCCAAGAGCTTATCCGGCTATACAATGAGCAGTACTTC.

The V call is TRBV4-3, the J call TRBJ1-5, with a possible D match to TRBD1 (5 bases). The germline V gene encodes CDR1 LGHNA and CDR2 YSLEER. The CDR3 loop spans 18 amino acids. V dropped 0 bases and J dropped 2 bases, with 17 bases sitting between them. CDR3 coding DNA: TGCGCCAGCAGCCAAGATCTCATCCCTTTCAGGGGCAATCAGCCCCAGCATTTT. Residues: CASSQDLIPFRGNQPQHF.

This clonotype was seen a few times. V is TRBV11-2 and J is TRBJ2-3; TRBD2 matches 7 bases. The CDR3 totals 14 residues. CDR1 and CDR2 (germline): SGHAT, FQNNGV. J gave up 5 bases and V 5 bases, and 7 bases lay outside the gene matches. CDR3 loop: CASSARGVKDTQYF. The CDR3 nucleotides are TGTGCCAGCAGCGCCCGGGGGGTAAAAGATACGCAGTATTTT.

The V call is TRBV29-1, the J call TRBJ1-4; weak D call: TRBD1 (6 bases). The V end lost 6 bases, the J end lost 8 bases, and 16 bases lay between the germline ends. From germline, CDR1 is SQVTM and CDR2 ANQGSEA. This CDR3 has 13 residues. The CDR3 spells CSVPTGGGEKLFF. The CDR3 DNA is TGCAGCGTGCCAACGGGAGGGGGGGAAAAACTGTTTTTT.

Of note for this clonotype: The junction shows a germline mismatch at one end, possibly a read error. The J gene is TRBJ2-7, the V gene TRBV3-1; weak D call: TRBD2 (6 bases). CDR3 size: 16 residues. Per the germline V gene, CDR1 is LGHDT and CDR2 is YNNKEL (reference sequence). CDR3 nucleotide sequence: TGTGCCGGCAGCCAATGGAGCGGGCGCTTTCCATCCGAGCAGTACTTC. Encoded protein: CAGSQWSGRFPSEQYF.

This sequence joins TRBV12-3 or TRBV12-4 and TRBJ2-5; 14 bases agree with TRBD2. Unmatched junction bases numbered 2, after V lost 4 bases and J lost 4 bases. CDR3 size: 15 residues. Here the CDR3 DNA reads TGTGCCAGCAGTTGGACTAGCGGGAGGCGAGAGACCCAGTACTTC. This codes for CASSWTSGRRETQYF.

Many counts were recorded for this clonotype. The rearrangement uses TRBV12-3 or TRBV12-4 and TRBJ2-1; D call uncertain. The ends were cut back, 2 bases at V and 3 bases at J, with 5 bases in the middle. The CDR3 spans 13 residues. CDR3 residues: CASSLKVYNEQFF. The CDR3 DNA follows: TGTGCCAGCAGTTTAAAAGTCTACAATGAGCAGTTCTTC.

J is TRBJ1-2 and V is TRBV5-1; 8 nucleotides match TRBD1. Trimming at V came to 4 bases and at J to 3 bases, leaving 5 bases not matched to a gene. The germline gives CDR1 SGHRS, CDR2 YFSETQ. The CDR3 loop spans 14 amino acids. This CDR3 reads CASSTQGADYGYTF. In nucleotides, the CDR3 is TGCGCCAGCAGCACCCAGGGGGCAGACTATGGCTACACCTTC.

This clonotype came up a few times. The CDR3 nucleotides read TGTGCCAGCTCGTCCACGTTCGCGAGGGGGGAGAATGAGCAGTTCTTC. This translates into CASSSTFARGENEQFF. V gene TRBV18 combines with J gene TRBJ2-1; D tentatively fits TRBD1 or TRBD2 (6 bases each). V was shortened by 6 bases and J by 7 bases, with 22 bases between the two germline ends. The length of the CDR3 is 16 residues. Germline V gives CDR1 KGHSH, CDR2 LQKENI.

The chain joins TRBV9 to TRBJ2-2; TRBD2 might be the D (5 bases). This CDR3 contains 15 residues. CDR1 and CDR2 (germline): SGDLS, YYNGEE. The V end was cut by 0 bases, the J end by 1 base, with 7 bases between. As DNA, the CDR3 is TGTGCCAGCAGCGTAGGACTATTGAACACCGGGGAGCTGTTTTTT. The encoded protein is CASSVGLLNTGELFF.

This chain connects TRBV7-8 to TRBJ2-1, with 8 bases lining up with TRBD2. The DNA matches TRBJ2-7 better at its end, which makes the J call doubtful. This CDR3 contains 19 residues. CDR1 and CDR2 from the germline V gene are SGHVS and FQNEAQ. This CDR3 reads CASSLIRASGLVSYNEQYF. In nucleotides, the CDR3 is TGTGCCAGCAGCTTGATCCGGGCTAGCGGGTTAGTCTCCTACAATGAGCAGTACTTC.

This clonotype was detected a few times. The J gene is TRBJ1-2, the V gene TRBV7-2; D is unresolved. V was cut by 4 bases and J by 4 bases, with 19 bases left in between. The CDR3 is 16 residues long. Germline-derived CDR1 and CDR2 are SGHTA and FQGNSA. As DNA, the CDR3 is TGTGCCAGCAGCTCCCCGGGGAGGGAATTATCCTATGGCTACACCTTC. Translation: CASSSPGRELSYGYTF.

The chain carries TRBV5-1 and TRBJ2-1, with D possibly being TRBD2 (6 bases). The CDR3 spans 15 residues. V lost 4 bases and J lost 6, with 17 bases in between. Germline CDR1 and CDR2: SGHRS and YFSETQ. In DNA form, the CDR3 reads TGCGCCAGCAGCGCCGGACTCGGGGGTGGCAATGAGCAGTTCTTC. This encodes CASSAGLGGGNEQFF.

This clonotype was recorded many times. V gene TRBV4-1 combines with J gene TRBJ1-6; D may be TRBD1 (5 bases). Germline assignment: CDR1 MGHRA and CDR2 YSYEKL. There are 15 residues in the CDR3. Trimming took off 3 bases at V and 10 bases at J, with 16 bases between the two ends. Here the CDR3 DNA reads TGCGCCAGCAGCCATATTGGGGTGGGGGAGTCACCCCTCCACTTT. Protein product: CASSHIGVGESPLHF.

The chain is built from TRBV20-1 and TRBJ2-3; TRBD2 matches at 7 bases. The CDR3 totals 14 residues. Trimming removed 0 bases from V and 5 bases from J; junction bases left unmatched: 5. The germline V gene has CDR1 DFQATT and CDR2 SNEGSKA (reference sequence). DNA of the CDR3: TGCAGTGCTAGAGAGGGAGGGAGTAAAGATACGCAGTATTTT. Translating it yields CSAREGGSKDTQYF.

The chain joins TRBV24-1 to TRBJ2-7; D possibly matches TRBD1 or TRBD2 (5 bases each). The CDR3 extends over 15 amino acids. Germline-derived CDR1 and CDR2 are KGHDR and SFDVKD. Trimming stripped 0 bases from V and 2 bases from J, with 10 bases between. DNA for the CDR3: TGTGCCACCAGTGATTTGCGGGACCTAACCTACGAGCAGTACTTC. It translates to CATSDLRDLTYEQYF.

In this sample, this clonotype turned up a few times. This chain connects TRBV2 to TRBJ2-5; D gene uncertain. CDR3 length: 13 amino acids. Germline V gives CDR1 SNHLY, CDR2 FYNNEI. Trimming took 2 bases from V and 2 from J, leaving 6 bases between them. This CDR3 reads CASSEWLQETQYF. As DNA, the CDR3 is TGTGCCAGCAGTGAATGGCTGCAAGAGACCCAGTACTTC.

CDR3 nucleotide sequence: TGCGCCAGCAGCTTGGACGGGGCCGGCATTCAGTACTTC. The encoded protein is CASSLDGAGIQYF. The rearrangement uses TRBV5-1 and TRBJ2-4; D could derive from TRBD1 or TRBD2 (5 bases each). The ends were cut back, 0 bases at V and 9 bases at J, with 10 bases in the middle. The CDR3 consists of 13 residues. Germline assignment: CDR1 SGHRS and CDR2 YFSETQ.

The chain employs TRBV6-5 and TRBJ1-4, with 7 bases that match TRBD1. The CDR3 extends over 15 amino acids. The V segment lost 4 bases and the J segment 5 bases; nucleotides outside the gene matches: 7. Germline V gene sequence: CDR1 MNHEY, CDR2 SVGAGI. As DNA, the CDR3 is TGTGCCAGCAGTTCCCAGGGGGTAACAAATGAAAAACTGTTTTTT. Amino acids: CASSSQGVTNEKLFF.

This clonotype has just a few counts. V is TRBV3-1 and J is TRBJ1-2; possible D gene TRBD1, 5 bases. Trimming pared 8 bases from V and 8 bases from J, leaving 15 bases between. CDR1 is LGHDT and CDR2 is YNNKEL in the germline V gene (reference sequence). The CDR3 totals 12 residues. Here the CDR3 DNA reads TGTGCCAGCCCGGGGCACAGAGTCGGCTACACCTTC. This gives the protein CASPGHRVGYTF.

The CDR3 DNA reads TGCAGTGCTAGAGATTCCTCGGGAGCCAAGCCCGAAGCTTTCTTT. Protein sequence: CSARDSSGAKPEAFF. The genes are TRBV20-1 and TRBJ1-1; D is uncertain. There are 15 residues in the CDR3. The V gene lost 0 bases and the J gene lost 8 bases, with 19 bases spanning the gap. CDR1 is DFQATT, CDR2 SNEGSKA, per germline (reference sequence).

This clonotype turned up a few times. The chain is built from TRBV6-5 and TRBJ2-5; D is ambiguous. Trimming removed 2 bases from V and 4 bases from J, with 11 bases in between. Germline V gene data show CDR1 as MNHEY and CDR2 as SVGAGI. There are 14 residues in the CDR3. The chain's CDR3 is CASSYTRNTETQYF. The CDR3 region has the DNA TGTGCCAGCAGTTACACCCGGAACACAGAGACCCAGTACTTC.